This T cell receptor (beta chain) was obtained from a study of T cell responses to AZD1222 COVID-19 vaccine. Study observations and caveats: White British donors predominated, females outnumbered males, and clonal diversity was possibly underestimated. Among vaccine-associated CD4 TCRs, coverage spanned spike, with dominance at 160-218 and 743-854. Two AZD1222 doses significantly raised spike-specific TCR breadth and depth over controls.

Profiled with immunoSEQ multiplex PCR; TCRdb holds only in-frame clones, not every one. The sample lists fewer than 150,000 clones, around 92% occurring once. J lost 5 bases, V lost 7 bases, and 13 bases had no gene match. This CDR3 is 16 amino acids long. CDR1 MNHEY and CDR2 SMNVEV come from the germline V gene (reference sequence). Points on this clone: Antigen: not known.

The sequence derives from an adult who received the AZD1222 COVID-19 vaccine. The source was peripheral blood, collected 28 days after the second AZD1222 dose. The V gene is TRBV27, the J gene TRBJ2-7; TRBD2 matches 11 bases. CDR3 coding DNA: TGTGCCAGCAAGATTTTTATAGCGGGAGGGCCCCACGAGCAGTACTTC. Protein: CASKIFIAGGPHEQYF.